This T cell receptor beta chain is from a study of blood T cell repertoires in COVID-19. Points on this clone: This CDR3 is also generated by other DNA sequences in the sample.

The CDR3 loop spans 14 amino acids. V lost 5 bases to trimming and J lost 7 bases; unmatched junction nucleotides: 3. The germline V gene encodes CDR1 MGHDK and CDR2 SYGVNS. Authors' processing steps: It was from reference gene primer amplification that nucleated cell counts were estimated. Profiling relied on immunoSEQ multiplex PCR, and the TCRdb table lists in-frame clones only, not all of them. The DNA was the basis for D and trimming; V, J and clone size are from that table. Among some 190,000 clones listed, 84% were seen once. V gene TRBV25-1 combines with J gene TRBJ1-6; the match to TRBD1 covers 9 bases. This TCR derives from a woman aged 70-85 years with active or convalescent COVID-19. The sequenced sample was peripheral blood. The CDR3: CASSWDRDNSPLHF. CDR3 coding DNA: TGTGCCAGCAGTTGGGACAGGGACAATTCACCCCTCCACTTT. Together with reference TRBV25-1 and TRBJ1-6, the CDR3 gives the full variable domain: EADIYQTPRYLVIGTGKKITLECSQTMGHDKMYWYQQDPGMELHLIHYSYGVNSTEKGDLSSESTVSRIRTEHFPLTLESARPSHTSQYLCASSWDRDNSPLHFGNGTRLTVT.